There are a few counts of the clone carrying this T cell receptor (beta chain). Antigen specificity is unknown. TCRdb used MiXCR to reprocess the RT-PCR reads, holding one entry per CDR3 protein. The data hold about 700,000 distinct CDR3 sequences, with 11% to 15% observed a single time. The sample belongs to a study of response to subunit inactivated influenza vaccine. Broader study findings: Authors suggested each seasonal influenza vaccination recruits few new T cells.

The origin of this receptor is a man aged 50 to 59 who received an inactivated influenza vaccine. This material consisted of PBMCs from blood, taken 14 days before vaccination.

The CDR3 sequence: CASSPGSGAYNEQFF. The CDR3 region has the DNA TGTGCCAGCAGCCCCGGTAGCGGGGCCTACAATGAGCAGTTCTTC. The gene calls are TRBV12-3 or TRBV12-4 and TRBJ2-1; TRBD2 agrees at 8 bases. This CDR3 is built from 15 residues. V gave up 6 bases and J gave up 2 bases; unmatched junction bases: 6.